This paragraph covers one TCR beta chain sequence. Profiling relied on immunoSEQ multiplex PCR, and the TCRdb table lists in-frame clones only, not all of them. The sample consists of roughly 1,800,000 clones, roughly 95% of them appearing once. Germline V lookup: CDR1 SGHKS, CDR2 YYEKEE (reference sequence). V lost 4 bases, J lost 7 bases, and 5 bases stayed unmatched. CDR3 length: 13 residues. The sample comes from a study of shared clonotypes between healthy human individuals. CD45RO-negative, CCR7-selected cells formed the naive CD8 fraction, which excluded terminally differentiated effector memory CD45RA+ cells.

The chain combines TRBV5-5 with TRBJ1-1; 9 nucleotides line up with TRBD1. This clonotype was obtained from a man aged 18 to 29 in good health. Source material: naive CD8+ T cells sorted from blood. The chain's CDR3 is CASSQGTGFEAFF. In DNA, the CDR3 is TGTGCCAGCAGCCAGGGGACAGGGTTTGAAGCTTTCTTT.